This T cell receptor (beta chain) came from a study of cytomegalovirus exposure and HLA in healthy donors. Regarding the study as a whole: Earlier analysis found most TCR beta V segments productive about 87% or about 30% of the time.

As to this clone: Its antigen remains unidentified.

There were likely unrecorded immune exposures, though donors were nominally healthy when sampled. The PCR was carried out with 60 Vbeta primers and 13 Jbeta primers. Libraries were prepared by immunoSEQ multiplex PCR; TCRdb keeps only in-frame clonotypes and omits some of them. The repertoire includes 150,000 to 200,000 clones, about 80% of them detected once, and approximately 1.4% sits in the top ten. Germline loops: CDR1 MGHRA, CDR2 YSYEKL. V lost 0 bases, J lost 3 bases, and 18 bases lay in between. This CDR3 spans 17 amino acids. Sequenced input: PBMCs. This clonotype was obtained from a man aged 35 to 55 in good health and CMV-seronegative. The chain employs TRBV4-1 and TRBJ2-7, with a possible D match to TRBD1 (5 bases). The CDR3 nucleotides read TGCGCCAGCAGCCAAGAATCTTGGGGCGGCCCCTACTACGAGCAGTACTTC. Protein product: CASSQESWGGPYYEQYF.